The next 17 T cell receptor beta chains were all read from a single sample in a study of beta chain features in type 1 diabetes. Expressed TCRB transcripts were sequenced, since all the RNA that had been isolated was reverse transcribed. TCRdb keeps only in-frame clones here, not all; method: immunoSEQ multiplex PCR. The sample yields more than 100,000 clones, roughly 10% seen once. Study findings and constraints: There was a moderate but significant shortening of TCRB CDR3s in all four CD4+ subsets of Type 1 diabetes patients.

What these receptors recognize is not known. The sequenced material came from central memory CD4+ T cells from blood. The receptors shown here come from a man aged 25 to 45 with type 1 diabetes.

The sample holds a few counts of this clone. The rearrangement links TRBV7-2 to TRBJ2-3; D perhaps matches TRBD2 (7 bases). V lost 7 bases and J lost 4, with 18 bases in between. The germline CDR1 and CDR2 sequences are SGHTA and FQGNSA. This CDR3 region has 15 residues. CDR3 bases: TGTGCCAGCATCAAAGGGAGGGGGATGTCAGATACGCAGTATTTT. Its translation: CASIKGRGMSDTQYF.

The chain links TRBV10-3 to TRBJ1-1; D is unresolved. The CDR3 consists of 13 residues. Germline V lookup: CDR1 ENHRY, CDR2 SYGVKD. Trimming stripped 4 bases from V and 2 bases from J, with 8 bases between. CDR3 sequence: CAISGEANTEAFF. CDR3 DNA: TGTGCCATCAGTGGAGAAGCTAACACTGAAGCTTTCTTT.

This clone was seen only a few times. The chain recombines TRBV5-1 with TRBJ2-1; 13 bases are a match to TRBD2. J lost 9 bases, V lost 4 bases, and 7 bases had no gene match. The CDR3 covers 15 residues. CDR1 SGHRS and CDR2 YFSETQ come from the germline V gene. In nucleotides, the CDR3 is TGCGCCAGCAGCGCCACAGGACTAGCGGGGGTTGAGCAGTTCTTC. Translation gives CASSATGLAGVEQFF.

V and J are TRBV6-6 and TRBJ2-5, with 8 bases fitting TRBD1. The J segment lost 5 bases and the V segment lost 5 bases, leaving 4 bases of the junction unmatched. The CDR3 has 13 residues. Germline loops: CDR1 MNHNY, CDR2 SVGAGI (reference sequence). The CDR3 DNA follows: TGTGCCAGCAGTGTCAACAGGGGGGAGACCCAGTACTTC. This encodes CASSVNRGETQYF.

The J gene is TRBJ1-2, the V gene TRBV18, with 7 bases fitting TRBD1. Germline V gene data show CDR1 as KGHSH and CDR2 as LQKENI. The CDR3 length is 13 residues. The V gene end was trimmed by 1 base and the J gene end by 7 bases; junction bases not matched to a gene: 3. CDR3 loop: CASSPQGARGYTF. Written as DNA, the CDR3 is TGTGCCAGCTCACCACAGGGGGCGCGTGGCTACACCTTC.

This clone was seen a few times. CDR3 sequence reads: CASSPNRQSGYTF. CDR3 DNA: TGTGCCAGCAGCCCCAACAGGCAAAGTGGCTACACCTTC. V usage is TRBV7-2 and J usage is TRBJ1-2; maybe TRBD1 (5 bases). In germline, CDR1 is SGHTA, CDR2 FQGNSA. The germline V and J ends were trimmed by 5 bases and 7 bases, with 14 bases remaining between them. The CDR3 has 13 amino acids.

The chain recombines TRBV11-2 with TRBJ2-1, with TRBD1 matching 9 bases. V shed 5 bases and J 4 bases; nucleotides not matched to a gene: 6. CDR1 and CDR2 from the germline V gene are SGHAT and FQNNGV. The CDR3 has 15 amino acids. Written as DNA, the CDR3 is TGTGCCAGCAGCACGGGACAGGGAGGTTACAATGAGCAGTTCTTC. Protein: CASSTGQGGYNEQFF.

The chain links TRBV29-1 to TRBJ2-5, with 8 bases matching TRBD1. The CDR3 length is 13 residues. V was pared by 6 bases and J by 4 bases, with 7 bases of the junction left unmatched. Germline-derived CDR1 and CDR2 are SQVTM and ANQGSEA. CDR3: CSVQTGAPETQYF. The DNA of the CDR3 is TGCAGCGTCCAGACAGGGGCCCCAGAGACCCAGTACTTC.

The chain carries TRBV7-2 and TRBJ2-5; TRBD2 might be the D (5 bases). This CDR3 is 13 amino acids long. The V gene's germline CDR1 is SGHTA and CDR2 FQGNSA. V was cut by 4 bases and J by 4 bases, with 10 bases left in between. CDR3 DNA: TGTGCCAGCAGCTCCTACCGGGGAGAGACCCAGTACTTC. It specifies CASSSYRGETQYF. Full variable domain (outside the CDR3, taken from reference TRBV7-2 and TRBJ2-5): GAGVSQSPSNKVTEKGKDVELRCDPISGHTALYWYRQSLGQGLEFLIYFQGNSAPDKSGLPSDRFSAERTGGSVSTLTIQRTQQEDSAVYLCASSSYRGETQYFGPGTRLLVL.

The chain links TRBV28 to TRBJ1-5, with 8 bases that match TRBD1. J gave up 7 bases and V 2 bases, and 4 bases lay outside the gene matches. From germline, CDR1 is MDHEN and CDR2 SYDVKM. CDR3 length: 14 amino acids. The CDR3 loop reads CASSLGQGKQPQHF. CDR3 nucleotide sequence: TGTGCCAGCAGTTTAGGACAGGGAAAACAGCCCCAGCATTTT.

The CDR3 spells CASSFLVAGGRTDTQYF. The CDR3 DNA reads as TGTGCCAGCAGCTTTTTGGTAGCGGGGGGGAGGACAGATACGCAGTATTTT. The chain joins TRBV7-2 to TRBJ2-3; 11 bases are shared with TRBD2. Germline CDR1 reads SGHTA; CDR2 reads FQGNSA. Trimming at V came to 3 bases and at J to 3 bases, leaving 8 bases not matched to a gene. The CDR3 length is 17 residues.

This chain uses TRBV18 with TRBJ1-2; possibly TRBD1 for D (6 bases). The V gene's germline CDR1 is KGHSH and CDR2 LQKENI. This CDR3 region has 14 residues. Trimming shortened V by 3 bases and J by 3 bases, and 11 bases separated the two germline ends. CDR3 sequence reads: CASSPIPGDYGYTF. CDR3 coding DNA: TGTGCCAGCTCACCTATCCCAGGGGACTATGGCTACACCTTC.

This clone was found many times. Different DNA sequences within this sample yield the same CDR3. The CDR3 DNA is TGTGCCAGCAGCTTGCACAGGGGACTTAATGAAAAACTGTTTTTT. This gives the protein CASSLHRGLNEKLFF. This chain links TRBV7-2 with TRBJ1-4; TRBD1 agrees at 7 bases. The V gene end was trimmed by 3 bases and the J gene end by 4 bases; junction bases not matched to a gene: 5. In germline, CDR1 is SGHTA, CDR2 FQGNSA. The CDR3 spans 15 residues.

The rearrangement uses TRBV29-1 and TRBJ2-3, with 7 bases lining up with TRBD2. The CDR3 is made up of 13 amino acids. The germline V gene encodes CDR1 SQVTM and CDR2 ANQGSEA. V dropped 8 bases and J dropped 3; count of bases not matched to a gene: 8. The CDR3: CSCMPGGTDTQYF. DNA for the CDR3: TGCAGCTGCATGCCGGGGGGTACAGATACGCAGTATTTT.

This clone has more than one count but fewer than ten. The chain uses TRBV7-9 and TRBJ2-2; D not resolved. V shed 5 bases and J shed 5 bases, with 6 bases lying between them. This CDR3 region has 12 residues. Germline values: CDR1 SEHNR, CDR2 FQNEAQ (reference sequence). The CDR3 here is CASSLYTGELFF. CDR3 sequence (DNA): TGTGCCAGCAGCCTTTATACCGGGGAGCTGTTTTTT.

The J gene is TRBJ2-1, the V gene TRBV7-3; 10 bases line up with TRBD2. The V segment lost 0 bases and the J segment 9 bases; nucleotides outside the gene matches: 5. This CDR3 region has 15 residues. Germline V lookup: CDR1 SGHTA, CDR2 FQGTGA. In DNA form, the CDR3 reads TGTGCCAGCAGCTTAACAGCGGGGGGGCCGATTGAGCAGTTCTTC. Residues: CASSLTAGGPIEQFF.

This clone was observed a few times. The chain links TRBV5-1 to TRBJ2-1; 8 nucleotides agree with TRBD1. This CDR3 region has 16 residues. The germline V gene encodes CDR1 SGHRS and CDR2 YFSETQ. The V segment lost 4 bases and the J segment 3 bases; nucleotides outside the gene matches: 9. In DNA form, the CDR3 reads TGCGCCAGCAGCCCCCATGGGACAGGAAACTACAATGAGCAGTTCTTC. Protein product: CASSPHGTGNYNEQFF.